This TCR beta chain was obtained from a study of blood T cell repertoires in COVID-19 (dated by TCRdb to 2018 to 2021). Study-wide context: Samples covering the acute and convalescent phases of COVID-19 were provided by collaborators in the United States, Italy and Spain. The prospective study material was composed of cDNA or gDNA derived from T cells, B-cell-depleted T cells, or PBMCs. Deeply sampled blood TCRbeta repertoires from subjects exposed to, actively infected with, or recovered from COVID-19 were included in the dataset. The repertoires were made available in a free public database intended to serve as a resource for research on the immune response to SARS-CoV-2. The samples were drawn from the first 160 participants of the ongoing ImmuneRACE study and from 1,254 subjects provided by 6 global collaborators. The sample metadata nearly always contained a de-identified subject ID, COVID-19 status, age in years and sex. Where available, HLA class I and class II types were obtained from metadata supplied by the sample provider rather than from assay-based typing.

TCRbeta CDR3 regions were amplified from genomic DNA using the immunoSEQ Assay, a bias-controlled multiplex PCR. The paper's data handling went like this. Within the assay, amplification of reference gene primers was used to estimate how many nucleated cells each sample contained. Sequence reads were collapsed and filtered to measure the absolute abundance of every unique TCRbeta CDR3 rearrangement. For each sample, productive Simpson clonality was calculated as the square root of Simpson's diversity index over productive rearrangements. TCRdb carries this immuneACCESS record with in-frame sequences only. Its versions omit some clonotypes, under half of them owing to an unresolved V gene in the studies checked, with the rest unexplained. V and J calls and clone size are those listed in that table; D and trimming were worked out from the DNA. This sample is represented by roughly 250,000 clones; roughly nine tenths of them were singletons. 7.2% of the sample belongs to the ten largest clones.

What the study reported, not specific to this receptor: The amount of clinical and demographic metadata varied by source and participant and was provided uncurated.

From cysteine to phenylalanine, the CDR3 is 13 amino acids long. The CDR3 DNA has 39 bases and is translated from base 1. CDR1 and CDR2, per the germline V gene (reference sequence), are GTSNPN and SVGIG. After removal of 1 base from V and 7 bases from J, the junction retains 2 bases not matched to a gene. Regarding this clone: Its recognized antigen is unknown. Base quality data are lacking; no much larger clone is found one base away.

Another Seattle source contributed samples from volunteer blood donors who had recovered from COVID-19. Whole blood was collected in K2EDTA tubes by collaborating institutions according to the institutions' own protocols. For TCRbeta analysis, collaborators shipped samples as frozen whole blood, isolated PBMCs, or DNA extracted from either of those sample types. The sequenced material came from peripheral blood. Rearrangement joined TRBV30 to TRBJ2-1; 9 bases in between match TRBD2. This clonotype originated in a man aged 60-69 years who had recovered from COVID-19. At the DNA level, the sequence is TGTGCCTGGAGTGGGCGGGGGGGTAATGAGCAGTTCTTC. This translates into CAWSGRGGNEQFF.